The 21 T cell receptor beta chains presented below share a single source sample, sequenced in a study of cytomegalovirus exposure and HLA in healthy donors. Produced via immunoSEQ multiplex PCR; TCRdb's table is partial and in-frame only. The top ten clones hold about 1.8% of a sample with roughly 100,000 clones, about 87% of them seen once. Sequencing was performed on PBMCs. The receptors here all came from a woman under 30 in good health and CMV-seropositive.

This CDR3 is CASSLSNRATDTQYF. The CDR3 DNA follows: TGTGCCAGCAGTTTATCCAACAGAGCCACAGATACGCAGTATTTT. V and J are TRBV27 and TRBJ2-3; D remains ambiguous. The CDR3 runs to 15 residues. Trimming removed 0 bases at V and 2 bases at J, with 9 bases between. CDR1 MNHEY and CDR2 SMNVEV come from the germline V gene (reference sequence).

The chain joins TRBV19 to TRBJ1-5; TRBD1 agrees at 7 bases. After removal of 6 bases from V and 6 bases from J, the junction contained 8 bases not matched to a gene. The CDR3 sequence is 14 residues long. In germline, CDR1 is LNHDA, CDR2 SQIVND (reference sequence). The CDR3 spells CASRSTGVSQPQHF. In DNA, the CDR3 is TGTGCCAGTAGGTCTACAGGGGTAAGTCAGCCCCAGCATTTT.

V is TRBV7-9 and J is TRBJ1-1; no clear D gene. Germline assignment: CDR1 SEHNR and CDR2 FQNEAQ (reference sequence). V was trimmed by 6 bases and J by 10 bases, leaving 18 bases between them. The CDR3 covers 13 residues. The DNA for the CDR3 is TGTGCCAGCAGTGACGGAAGGACTCTCGGAGCTTTCTTT. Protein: CASSDGRTLGAFF. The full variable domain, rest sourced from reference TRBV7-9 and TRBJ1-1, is DTGVSQNPRHKITKRGQNVTFRCDPISEHNRLYWYRQTLGQGPEFLTYFQNEAQLEKSRLLSDRFSAERPKGSFSTLEIQRTEQGDSAMYLCASSDGRTLGAFFGQGTRLTVV.

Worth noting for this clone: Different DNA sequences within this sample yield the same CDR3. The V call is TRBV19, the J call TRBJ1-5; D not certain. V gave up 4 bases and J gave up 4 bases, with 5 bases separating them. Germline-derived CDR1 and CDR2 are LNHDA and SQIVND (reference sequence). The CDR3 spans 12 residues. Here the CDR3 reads CASSTGNQPQHF. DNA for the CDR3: TGTGCCAGTAGTACCGGTAATCAGCCCCAGCATTTT.

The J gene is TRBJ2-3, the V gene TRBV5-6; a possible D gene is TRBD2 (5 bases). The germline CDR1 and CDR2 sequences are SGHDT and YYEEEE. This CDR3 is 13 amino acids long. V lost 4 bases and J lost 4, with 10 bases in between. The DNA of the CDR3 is TGTGCCAGCAGCGTCGGACTCCCAGATACGCAGTATTTT. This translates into CASSVGLPDTQYF.

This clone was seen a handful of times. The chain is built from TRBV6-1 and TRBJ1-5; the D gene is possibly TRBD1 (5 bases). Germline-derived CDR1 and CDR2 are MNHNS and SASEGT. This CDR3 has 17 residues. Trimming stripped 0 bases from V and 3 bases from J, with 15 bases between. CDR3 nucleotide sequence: TGTGCCAGCAGTGAAGCCCGAGGCGGGGGATACAATCAGCCCCAGCATTTT. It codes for CASSEARGGGYNQPQHF.

CDR3 bases: TGTGCCAGCAGACACGGACAGGGAGGGAATGAAAAACTGTTTTTT. It translates to CASRHGQGGNEKLFF. The chain is built from TRBV11-2 and TRBJ1-4; TRBD1 agrees at 8 bases. The CDR3 totals 15 residues. CDR1 and CDR2 from the germline V gene are SGHAT and FQNNGV. V was clipped by 6 bases and J by 5 bases; unmatched bases: 8.

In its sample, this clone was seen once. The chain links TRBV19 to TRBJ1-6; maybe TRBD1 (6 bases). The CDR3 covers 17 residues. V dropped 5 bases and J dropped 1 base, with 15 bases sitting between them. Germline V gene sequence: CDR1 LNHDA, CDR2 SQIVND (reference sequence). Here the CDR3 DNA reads TGTGCCAGTAGTTACTCCACAGGGCGTTCCTATAATTCACCCCTCCACTTT. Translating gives CASSYSTGRSYNSPLHF.

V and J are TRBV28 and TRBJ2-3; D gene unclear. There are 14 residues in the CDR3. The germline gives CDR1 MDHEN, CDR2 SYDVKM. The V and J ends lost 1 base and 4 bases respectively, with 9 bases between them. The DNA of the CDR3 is TGTGCCAGCAGTTTATCCCGAGTGGCAGATACGCAGTATTTT. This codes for CASSLSRVADTQYF.

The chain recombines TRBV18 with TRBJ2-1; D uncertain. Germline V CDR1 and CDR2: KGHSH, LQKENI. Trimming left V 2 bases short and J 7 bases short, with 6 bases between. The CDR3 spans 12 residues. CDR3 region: CASSPAENEQFF. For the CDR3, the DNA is TGTGCCAGCTCACCAGCGGAGAATGAGCAGTTCTTC.

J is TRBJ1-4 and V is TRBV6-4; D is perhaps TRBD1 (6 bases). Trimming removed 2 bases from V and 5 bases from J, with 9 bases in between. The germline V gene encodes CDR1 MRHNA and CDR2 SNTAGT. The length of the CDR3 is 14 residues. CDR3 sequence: CASSDATGNEKLFF. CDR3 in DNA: TGTGCCAGCAGTGACGCTACAGGGAATGAAAAACTGTTTTTT.

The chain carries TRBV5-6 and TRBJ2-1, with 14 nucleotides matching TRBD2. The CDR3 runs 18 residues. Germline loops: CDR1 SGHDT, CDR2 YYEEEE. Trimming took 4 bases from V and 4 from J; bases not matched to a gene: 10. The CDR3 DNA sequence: TGTGCCAGCAGCGGACAAGGGACTAGCGGGGGCGGTTACAATGAGCAGTTCTTC. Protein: CASSGQGTSGGGYNEQFF.

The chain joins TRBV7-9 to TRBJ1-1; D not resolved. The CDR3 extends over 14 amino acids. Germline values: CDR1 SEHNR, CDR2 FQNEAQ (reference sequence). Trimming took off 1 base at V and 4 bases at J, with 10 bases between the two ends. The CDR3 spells CASSLESGSTEAFF. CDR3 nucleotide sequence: TGTGCCAGCAGCTTAGAATCGGGTTCCACTGAAGCTTTCTTT.

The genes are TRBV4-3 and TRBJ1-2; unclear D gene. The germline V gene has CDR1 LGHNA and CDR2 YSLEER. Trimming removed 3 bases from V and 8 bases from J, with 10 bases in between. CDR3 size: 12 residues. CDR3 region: CASSQGIDGYTF. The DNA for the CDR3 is TGCGCCAGCAGCCAGGGCATAGACGGCTACACCTTC.

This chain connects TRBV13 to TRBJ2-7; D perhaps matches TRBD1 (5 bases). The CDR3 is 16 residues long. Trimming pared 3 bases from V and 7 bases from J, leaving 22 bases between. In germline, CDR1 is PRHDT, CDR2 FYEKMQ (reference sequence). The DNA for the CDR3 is TGTGCCAGCAGCTTTAACACCAACAGGAATTTTAGGGAGCAGTACTTC. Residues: CASSFNTNRNFREQYF.

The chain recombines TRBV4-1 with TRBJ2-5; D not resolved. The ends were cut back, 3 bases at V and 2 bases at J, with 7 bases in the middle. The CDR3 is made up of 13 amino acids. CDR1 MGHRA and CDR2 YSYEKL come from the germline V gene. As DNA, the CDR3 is TGCGCCAGCAGCCAGCCCGGTCAAGAGACCCAGTACTTC. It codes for CASSQPGQETQYF.

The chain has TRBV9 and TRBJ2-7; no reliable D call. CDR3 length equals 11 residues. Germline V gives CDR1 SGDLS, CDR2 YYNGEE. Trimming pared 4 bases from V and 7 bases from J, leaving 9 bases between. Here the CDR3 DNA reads TGTGCCAGCAGCCCACTCGGGGAGCAGTACGTC. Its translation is CASSPLGEQYV.

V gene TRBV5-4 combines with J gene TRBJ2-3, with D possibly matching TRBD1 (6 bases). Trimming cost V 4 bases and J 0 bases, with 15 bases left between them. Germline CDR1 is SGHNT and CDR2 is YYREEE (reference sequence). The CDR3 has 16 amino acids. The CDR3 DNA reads TGTGCCAGCAGCGGCCCACAGGGCTCTAGCACAGATACGCAGTATTTT. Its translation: CASSGPQGSSTDTQYF.

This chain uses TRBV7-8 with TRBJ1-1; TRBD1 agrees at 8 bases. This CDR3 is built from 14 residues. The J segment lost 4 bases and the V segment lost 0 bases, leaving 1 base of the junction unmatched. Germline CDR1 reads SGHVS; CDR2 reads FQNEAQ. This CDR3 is CASSLARGRTEAFF. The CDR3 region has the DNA TGTGCCAGCAGCTTAGCCAGGGGGCGCACTGAAGCTTTCTTT.

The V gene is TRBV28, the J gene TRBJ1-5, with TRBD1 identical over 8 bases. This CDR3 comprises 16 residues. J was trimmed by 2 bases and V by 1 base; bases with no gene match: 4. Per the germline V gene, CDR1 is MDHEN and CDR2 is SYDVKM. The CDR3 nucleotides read TGTGCCAGCAGTTTATTAACAGGGGGAGGCAATCAGCCCCAGCATTTT. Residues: CASSLLTGGGNQPQHF.

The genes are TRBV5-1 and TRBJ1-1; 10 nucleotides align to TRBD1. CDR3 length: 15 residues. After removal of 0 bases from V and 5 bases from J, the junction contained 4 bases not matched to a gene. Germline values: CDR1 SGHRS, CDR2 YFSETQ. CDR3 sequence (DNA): TGCGCCAGCAGCTTGGTGGGACAGGGGTTGACTGAAGCTTTCTTT. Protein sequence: CASSLVGQGLTEAFF.